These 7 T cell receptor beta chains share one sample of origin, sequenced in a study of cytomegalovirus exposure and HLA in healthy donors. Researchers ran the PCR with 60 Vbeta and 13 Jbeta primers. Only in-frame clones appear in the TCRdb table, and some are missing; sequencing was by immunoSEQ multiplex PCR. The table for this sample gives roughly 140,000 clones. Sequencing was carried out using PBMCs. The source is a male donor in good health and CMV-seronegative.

For the CDR3, the DNA is TGCAGCGTCCTTCCTAGCGGGAGTCCCAACAGGGGGGGGACCCAGTACTTC. Encoded protein: CSVLPSGSPNRGGTQYF. The chain recombines TRBV29-1 with TRBJ2-5; 10 bases map to TRBD2. Germline assignment: CDR1 SQVTM and CDR2 ANQGSEA. V was pared by 6 bases and J by 7 bases, with 20 bases of the junction left unmatched. This CDR3 comprises 17 residues.

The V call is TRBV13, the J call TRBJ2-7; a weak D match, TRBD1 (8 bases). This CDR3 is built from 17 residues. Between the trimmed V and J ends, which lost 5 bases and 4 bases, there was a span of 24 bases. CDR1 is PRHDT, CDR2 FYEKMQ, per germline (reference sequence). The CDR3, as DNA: TGTGCCAGCAGCCAGAAACAGGGGGGGTTACGCCCTTACGAGCAGTACTTC. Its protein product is CASSQKQGGLRPYEQYF.

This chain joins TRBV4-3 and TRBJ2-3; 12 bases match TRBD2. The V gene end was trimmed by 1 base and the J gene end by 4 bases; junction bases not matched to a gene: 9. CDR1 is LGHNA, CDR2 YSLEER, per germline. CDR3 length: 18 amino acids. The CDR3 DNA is TGCGCCAGCAGCCAAGTCCCTTCTAGCGGGGGGGCTGCAGATACGCAGTATTTT. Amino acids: CASSQVPSSGGAADTQYF.

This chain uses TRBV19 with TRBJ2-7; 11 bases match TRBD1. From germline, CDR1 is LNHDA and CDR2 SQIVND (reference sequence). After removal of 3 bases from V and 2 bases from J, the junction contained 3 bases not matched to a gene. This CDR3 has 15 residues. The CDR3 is CASSIVGQGAYEQYF. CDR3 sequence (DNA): TGTGCCAGTAGTATTGTGGGACAGGGGGCCTACGAGCAGTACTTC.

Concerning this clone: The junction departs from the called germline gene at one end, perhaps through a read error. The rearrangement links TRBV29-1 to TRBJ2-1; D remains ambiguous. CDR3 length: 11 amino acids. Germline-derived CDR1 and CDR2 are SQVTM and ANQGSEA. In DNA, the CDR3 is TGCAGCGTCCCCGTCGGCGAGGTCCCAGTCTTC. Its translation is CSVPVGEVPVF.

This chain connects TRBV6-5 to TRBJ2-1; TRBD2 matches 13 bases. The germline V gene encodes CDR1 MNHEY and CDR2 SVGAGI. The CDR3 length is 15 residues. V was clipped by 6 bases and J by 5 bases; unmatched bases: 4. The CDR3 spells CASRRTSGRNNEQFF. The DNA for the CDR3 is TGTGCCAGCAGACGGACTAGCGGGAGAAACAATGAGCAGTTCTTC.

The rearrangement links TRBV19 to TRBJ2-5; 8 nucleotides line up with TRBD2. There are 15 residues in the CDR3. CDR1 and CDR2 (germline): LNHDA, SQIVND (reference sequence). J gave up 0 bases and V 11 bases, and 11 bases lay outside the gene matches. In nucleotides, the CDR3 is TGTGCCGTCTCCCCGGGGGGGTTGTACCAAGAGACCCAGTACTTC. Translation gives CAVSPGGLYQETQYF. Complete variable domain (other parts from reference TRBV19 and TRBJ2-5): DGGITQSPKYLFRKEGQNVTLSCEQNLNHDAMYWYRQDPGQGLRLIYYSQIVNDFQKGDIAEGYSVSREKKESFPLTVTSAQKNPTAFYLCAVSPGGLYQETQYFGPGTRLLVL.